This note documents a single TCR beta chain sequence. Its antigen is as yet unknown. Trimming pared 3 bases from V and 11 bases from J, leaving 13 bases between. There are 12 residues in the CDR3. A second PCR of roughly 7 to 11 cycles used a sample-barcoded 5' primer and a J-beta primer mix. Via MiXCR, TCRdb re-called the 5' RACE reads, giving one row per CDR3 protein. The data contain hundreds of thousands of distinct CDR3 sequences, about half of them seen just once; the ten biggest clones take up roughly 34%. These data originate in a study of blood T cells in healthy people across ages. Broader study findings: One million T cells yielded diversity estimates that were considered underestimates. Relative to aged donors, long-lived donors carried more naive CD4+ cells and displayed higher diversity.

The sample consisted of blood. J is TRBJ2-5 and V is TRBV12-3 or TRBV12-4; TRBD1 or TRBD2 may be the D gene (5 bases each). The origin of this receptor is a woman aged 60-70 years in good health. CDR3 amino acids: CASSFQGWEQYF. The CDR3 DNA is TGTGCCAGCAGTTTTCAGGGCTGGGAGCAGTACTTC.